This T cell receptor (beta chain) was identified in a study of cytomegalovirus exposure and HLA in healthy donors. Study findings and constraints: In a later analysis, DRB1 alleles had the most associated TCRs; HLA-C alleles the fewest.

Both 60 Vbeta primers and 13 Jbeta primers went into the PCR. Some clones are missing from TCRdb's copy, which holds only in-frame ones; the method was immunoSEQ multiplex PCR. The repertoire has around 150,000 clones, roughly 82% of them found once; the top ten carry around 5.4%. After removal of 1 base from V and 5 bases from J, the junction contained 9 bases not matched to a gene. The CDR3 consists of 16 residues. Per the germline V gene, CDR1 is SGHTA and CDR2 is FQGNSA. This clone was observed a handful of times. The antigen is not known. This TCR was sampled from a young man in good health and CMV-seropositive. Sequencing input: PBMCs. V and J are TRBV7-2 and TRBJ2-5; 8 nucleotides align to TRBD2. CDR3 sequence: CASSLVVRGGGETQYF. The CDR3 DNA is TGTGCCAGCAGCTTAGTCGTACGGGGGGGCGGGGAGACCCAGTACTTC.